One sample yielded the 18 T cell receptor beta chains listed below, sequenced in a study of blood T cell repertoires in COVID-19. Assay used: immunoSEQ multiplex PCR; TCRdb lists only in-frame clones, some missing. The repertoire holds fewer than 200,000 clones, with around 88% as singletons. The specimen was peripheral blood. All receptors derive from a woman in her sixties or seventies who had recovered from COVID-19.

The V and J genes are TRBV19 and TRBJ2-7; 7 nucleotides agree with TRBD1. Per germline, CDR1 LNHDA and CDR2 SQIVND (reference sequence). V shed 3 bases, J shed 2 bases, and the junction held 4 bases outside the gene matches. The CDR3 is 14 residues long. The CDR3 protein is CASSMGTATYEQYF. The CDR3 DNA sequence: TGTGCCAGTAGTATGGGGACAGCCACCTACGAGCAGTACTTC.

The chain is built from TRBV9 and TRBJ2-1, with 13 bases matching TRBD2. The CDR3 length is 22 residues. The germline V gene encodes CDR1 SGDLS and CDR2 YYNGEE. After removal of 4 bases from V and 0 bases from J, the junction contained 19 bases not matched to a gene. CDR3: CASSPSGGLAGTLYSSYNEQFF. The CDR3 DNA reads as TGTGCCAGCAGCCCCAGTGGGGGACTAGCGGGGACCCTCTACAGCTCCTACAATGAGCAGTTCTTC.

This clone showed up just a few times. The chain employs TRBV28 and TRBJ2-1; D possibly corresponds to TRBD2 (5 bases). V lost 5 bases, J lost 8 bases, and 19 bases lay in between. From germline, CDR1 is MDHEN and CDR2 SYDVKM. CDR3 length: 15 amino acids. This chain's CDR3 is CASSPRTPPWDEQFF. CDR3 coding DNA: TGTGCCAGCAGTCCTCGGACTCCACCCTGGGATGAGCAGTTCTTC.

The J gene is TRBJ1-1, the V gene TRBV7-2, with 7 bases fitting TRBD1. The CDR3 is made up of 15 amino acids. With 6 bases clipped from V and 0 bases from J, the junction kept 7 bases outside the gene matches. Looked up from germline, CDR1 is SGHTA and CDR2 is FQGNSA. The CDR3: CASSLRGVVNTEAFF. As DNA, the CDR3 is TGTGCCAGCAGTCTCAGGGGGGTGGTGAACACTGAAGCTTTCTTT.

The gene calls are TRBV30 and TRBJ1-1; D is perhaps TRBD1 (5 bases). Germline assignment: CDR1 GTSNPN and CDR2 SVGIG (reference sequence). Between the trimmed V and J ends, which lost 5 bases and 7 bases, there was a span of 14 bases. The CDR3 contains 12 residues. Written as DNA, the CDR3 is TGTGCCTGGGGTGGTACGACAGTTGAAGCTTTCTTT. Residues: CAWGGTTVEAFF.

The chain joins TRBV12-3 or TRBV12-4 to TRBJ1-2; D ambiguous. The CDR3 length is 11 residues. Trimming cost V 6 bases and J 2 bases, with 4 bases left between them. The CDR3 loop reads CASSPNYGYTF. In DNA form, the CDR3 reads TGTGCCAGCAGCCCGAACTATGGCTACACCTTC.

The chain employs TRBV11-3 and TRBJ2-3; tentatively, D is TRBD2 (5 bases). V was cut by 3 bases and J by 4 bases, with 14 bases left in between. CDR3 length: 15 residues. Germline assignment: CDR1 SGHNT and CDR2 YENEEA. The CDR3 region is CASSFRGGSADTQYF. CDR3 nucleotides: TGTGCCAGCAGCTTCCGGGGTGGGAGCGCAGATACGCAGTATTTT.

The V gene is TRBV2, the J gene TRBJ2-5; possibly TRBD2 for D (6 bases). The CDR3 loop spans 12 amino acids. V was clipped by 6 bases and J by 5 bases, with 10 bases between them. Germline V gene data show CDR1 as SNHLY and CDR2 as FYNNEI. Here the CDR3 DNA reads TGTGCCAGCAGCGCGGGACGGGAGACCCAGTACTTC. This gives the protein CASSAGRETQYF.

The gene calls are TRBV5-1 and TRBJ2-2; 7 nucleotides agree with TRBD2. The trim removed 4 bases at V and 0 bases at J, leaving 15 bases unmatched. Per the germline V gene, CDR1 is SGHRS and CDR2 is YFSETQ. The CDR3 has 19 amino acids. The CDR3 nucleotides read TGCGCCAGCAGCCGGGGGGTTGGGAGAAATAAACCGAACACCGGGGAGCTGTTTTTT. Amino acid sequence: CASSRGVGRNKPNTGELFF.

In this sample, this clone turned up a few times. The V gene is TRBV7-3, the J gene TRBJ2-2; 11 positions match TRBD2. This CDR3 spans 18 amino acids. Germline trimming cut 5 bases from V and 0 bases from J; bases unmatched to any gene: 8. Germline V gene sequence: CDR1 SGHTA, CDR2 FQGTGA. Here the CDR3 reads CASSARVLAGANTGELFF. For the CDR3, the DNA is TGTGCCAGCAGCGCAAGGGTACTAGCGGGAGCGAACACCGGGGAGCTGTTTTTT.

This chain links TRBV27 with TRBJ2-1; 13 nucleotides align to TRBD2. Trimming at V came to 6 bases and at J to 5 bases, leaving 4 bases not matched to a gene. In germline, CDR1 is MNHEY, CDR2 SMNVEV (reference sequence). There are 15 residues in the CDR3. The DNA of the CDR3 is TGTGCCAGCAGCCCCGGGACTAGCGGGGACAATGAGCAGTTCTTC. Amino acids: CASSPGTSGDNEQFF.

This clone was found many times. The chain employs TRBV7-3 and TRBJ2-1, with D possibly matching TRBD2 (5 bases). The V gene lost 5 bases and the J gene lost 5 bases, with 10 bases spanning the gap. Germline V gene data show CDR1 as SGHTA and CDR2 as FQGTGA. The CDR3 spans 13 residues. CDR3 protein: CASSRGPDNEQFF. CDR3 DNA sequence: TGTGCCAGCAGCCGGGGTCCGGACAATGAGCAGTTCTTC.

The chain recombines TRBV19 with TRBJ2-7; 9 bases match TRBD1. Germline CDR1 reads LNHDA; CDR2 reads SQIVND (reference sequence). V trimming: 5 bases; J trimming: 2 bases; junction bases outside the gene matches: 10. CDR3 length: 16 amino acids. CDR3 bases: TGTGCCAGTAGTCTACAGGGGGCCCCACTCCCCTACGAGCAGTACTTC. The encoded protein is CASSLQGAPLPYEQYF.

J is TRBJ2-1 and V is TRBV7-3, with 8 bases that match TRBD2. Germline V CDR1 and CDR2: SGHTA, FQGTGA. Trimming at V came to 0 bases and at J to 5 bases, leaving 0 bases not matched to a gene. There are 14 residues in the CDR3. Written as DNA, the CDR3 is TGTGCCAGCAGCTTAACCGGGGGGGACAATGAGCAGTTCTTC. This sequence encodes CASSLTGGDNEQFF.

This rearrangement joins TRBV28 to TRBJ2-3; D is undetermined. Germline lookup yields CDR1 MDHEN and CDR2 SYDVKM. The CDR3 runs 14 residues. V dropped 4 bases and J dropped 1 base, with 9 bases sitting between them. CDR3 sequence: CASSSLPGTDTQYF. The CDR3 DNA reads TGTGCCAGCAGTTCCCTACCTGGCACAGATACGCAGTATTTT.

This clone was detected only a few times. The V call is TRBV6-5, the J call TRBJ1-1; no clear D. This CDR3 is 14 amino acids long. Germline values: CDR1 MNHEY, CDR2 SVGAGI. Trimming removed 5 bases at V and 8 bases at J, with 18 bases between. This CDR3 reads CASSPRNAGLEAFF. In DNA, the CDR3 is TGTGCCAGCAGTCCCAGGAACGCTGGACTAGAAGCTTTCTTT.

CDR3 amino acids: CASSPDSRQEKLFF. The CDR3, as DNA: TGTGCCAGCTCACCAGACAGCCGCCAGGAAAAACTGTTTTTT. V is TRBV18 and J is TRBJ1-4, with a weak D call TRBD1 (5 bases). Looked up from germline, CDR1 is KGHSH and CDR2 is LQKENI. CDR3 length equals 14 residues. V lost 2 bases, J lost 8 bases, and 12 bases lay in between.

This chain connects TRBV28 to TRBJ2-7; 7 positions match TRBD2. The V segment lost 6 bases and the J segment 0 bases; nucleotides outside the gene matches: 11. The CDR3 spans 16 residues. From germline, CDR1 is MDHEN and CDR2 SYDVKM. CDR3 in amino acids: CASSTNGGTDSYEQYF. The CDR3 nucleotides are TGTGCCAGCAGCACAAACGGGGGGACGGACTCCTACGAGCAGTACTTC. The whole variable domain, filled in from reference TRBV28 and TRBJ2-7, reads DVKVTQSSRYLVKRTGEKVFLECVQDMDHENMFWYRQDPGLGLRLIYFSYDVKMKEKGDIPEGYSVSREKKERFSLILESASTNQTSMYLCASSTNGGTDSYEQYFGPGTRLTVT.